Below, 31 T cell receptor beta chains from the same sample are listed, as sequenced in a study of T cells in localized non-small cell lung cancer. Profiling relied on immunoSEQ multiplex PCR, and the TCRdb table lists in-frame clones only, not all of them. The sample consists of about 12,000 clones, approximately 88% of them appearing once. The starting material was peripheral blood, obtained before any cancer treatment. These receptors all come from a male donor at least 60 years old with stage I squamous cell lung carcinoma.

This chain links TRBV6-1 with TRBJ2-1; TRBD2 might be the D (5 bases). Trimming cost V 1 base and J 0 bases, with 10 bases left between them. The length of the CDR3 is 16 residues. Germline V gene lookup returns CDR1 MNHNS and CDR2 SASEGT. CDR3 coding DNA: TGTGCCAGCAGTGAAGTCCCTGGGAGCTCCTACAATGAGCAGTTCTTC. The encoded protein is CASSEVPGSSYNEQFF.

The chain has TRBV30 and TRBJ1-2, with TRBD1 matching 12 bases. Germline CDR1 GTSNPN, CDR2 SVGIG (reference sequence). V gave up 5 bases and J gave up 6 bases; unmatched junction bases: 7. This CDR3 spans 14 amino acids. The CDR3, as DNA: TGTGCCTGGGAGGGACAGGGGGCGGAGGATGGCTACACCTTC. Protein product: CAWEGQGAEDGYTF.

The rearrangement links TRBV2 to TRBJ2-1; 9 positions match TRBD2. This CDR3 has 16 amino acids. V lost 4 bases, J lost 2 bases, and 6 bases stayed unmatched. Germline V lookup: CDR1 SNHLY, CDR2 FYNNEI. The CDR3 region is CASSAGLAGTYNEQFF. In DNA, the CDR3 is TGTGCCAGCAGTGCGGGCCTAGCGGGAACCTACAATGAGCAGTTCTTC.

The V and J genes are TRBV4-1 and TRBJ2-3, with D uncertain. The V end lost 2 bases, the J end lost 4 bases, and 7 bases lay between the germline ends. Germline loops: CDR1 MGHRA, CDR2 YSYEKL. This CDR3 is 13 amino acids long. The CDR3 loop is CASSQSIPDTQYF. CDR3 in DNA: TGCGCCAGCAGCCAAAGTATTCCAGATACGCAGTATTTT.

The chain has TRBV30 and TRBJ2-7; 7 bases are a match to TRBD1. Germline trimming cut 0 bases from V and 5 bases from J; bases unmatched to any gene: 7. This CDR3 spans 14 amino acids. Germline CDR1 GTSNPN, CDR2 SVGIG (reference sequence). The CDR3 loop reads CAWSVGARGNEQYF. CDR3 sequence (DNA): TGTGCCTGGAGTGTAGGTGCCAGGGGGAACGAGCAGTACTTC. Complete variable domain (other parts from reference TRBV30 and TRBJ2-7): SQTIHQWPATLVQPVGSPLSLECTVEGTSNPNLYWYRQAAGRGLQLLFYSVGIGQISSEVPQNLSASRPQDRQFILSSKKLLLSDSGFYLCAWSVGARGNEQYFGPGTRLTVT.

V gene TRBV5-6 combines with J gene TRBJ2-1, with 7 bases aligning to TRBD2. The V gene's germline CDR1 is SGHDT and CDR2 YYEEEE. The ends lost 1 base at V and 7 bases at J; junction bases unmatched: 8. This CDR3 has 15 residues. The CDR3 DNA follows: TGTGCCAGCAGCTTGCCTAAGGTTAGCGGGAATGAGCAGTTCTTC. Translated: CASSLPKVSGNEQFF. Looking up the rest from reference TRBV5-6 and TRBJ2-1 gives the full variable domain: DAGVTQSPTHLIKTRGQQVTLRCSPKSGHDTVSWYQQALGQGPQFIFQYYEEEERQRGNFPDRFSGHQFPNYSSELNVNALLLGDSALYLCASSLPKVSGNEQFFGPGTRLTVL.

Only a few counts were recorded for this clone. This chain uses TRBV2 with TRBJ2-1; 9 positions agree with TRBD2. CDR3 length: 14 residues. Per germline, CDR1 SNHLY and CDR2 FYNNEI. The V gene end was trimmed by 7 bases and the J gene end by 9 bases; junction bases not matched to a gene: 10. CDR3 region: CASTNQLAGSEQFF. The CDR3 DNA follows: TGTGCCAGCACTAACCAGCTAGCGGGGTCTGAGCAGTTCTTC.

The chain uses TRBV6-5 and TRBJ2-3, with D possibly being TRBD1 (5 bases). The germline V gene encodes CDR1 MNHEY and CDR2 SVGAGI. Deletions cut 0 bases from V and 3 bases from J, with 13 bases between. The CDR3 extends over 16 amino acids. CDR3 protein: CASSYSGRALTDTQYF. CDR3 nucleotide sequence: TGTGCCAGCAGTTACTCGGGCAGGGCTCTTACAGATACGCAGTATTTT.

The chain has TRBV6-1 and TRBJ1-6; D uncertain. This CDR3 contains 16 residues. With 4 bases removed from V and 0 bases from J, the gap between germline ends came to 10 bases. Germline loops: CDR1 MNHNS, CDR2 SASEGT. The CDR3 DNA reads TGTGCCAGCAGTGGCCCTTCTAGCTCCTATAATTCACCCCTCCACTTT. This translates into CASSGPSSSYNSPLHF.

The J gene is TRBJ2-2, the V gene TRBV5-1, with D perhaps given as TRBD1 or TRBD2 (5 bases each). This CDR3 has 14 residues. Germline-derived CDR1 and CDR2 are SGHRS and YFSETQ. The ends were cut back, 0 bases at V and 7 bases at J, with 10 bases in the middle. CDR3 sequence: CASSLAGTGGELFF. CDR3 coding DNA: TGCGCCAGCAGCTTGGCGGGGACGGGCGGGGAGCTGTTTTTT.

The table lists this clone with a count of one. This chain links TRBV29-1 with TRBJ2-3; 10 bases line up with TRBD1. The CDR3 has 14 amino acids. V dropped 3 bases and J dropped 8; count of bases not matched to a gene: 8. Germline V gene data show CDR1 as SQVTM and CDR2 as ANQGSEA. In nucleotides, the CDR3 is TGCAGCGTTGAGGGACAGGGGTTCGCATCTACGCAGTATTTT. Its translation: CSVEGQGFASTQYF.

J is TRBJ2-2 and V is TRBV5-1; 7 bases map to TRBD2. CDR1 is SGHRS, CDR2 YFSETQ, per germline. The trim removed 3 bases at V and 5 bases at J, leaving 10 bases unmatched. CDR3 length: 16 amino acids. The CDR3 is CASSSHWAGETGELFF. CDR3 nucleotides: TGCGCCAGCAGCTCGCACTGGGCGGGAGAAACCGGGGAGCTGTTTTTT.

This clone was recorded once. The chain joins TRBV7-8 to TRBJ1-3, with D unresolved. This CDR3 has 16 amino acids. Deletions cut 2 bases from V and 7 bases from J, with 18 bases between. Germline V gives CDR1 SGHVS, CDR2 FQNEAQ. As DNA, the CDR3 is TGTGCCAGCAGCTTAAGAACACTACGATCCGGGAACACCATATATTTT. It encodes CASSLRTLRSGNTIYF.

This clone appeared a single time. The chain employs TRBV5-1 and TRBJ2-3; possible D gene TRBD1, 5 bases. CDR3 length: 15 residues. The germline V gene encodes CDR1 SGHRS and CDR2 YFSETQ. V was pared by 0 bases and J by 0 bases, with 8 bases between. In DNA form, the CDR3 reads TGCGCCAGCAGCTTGGTTACAGGAAGCACAGATACGCAGTATTTT. Encoded protein: CASSLVTGSTDTQYF.

The chain is built from TRBV10-1 and TRBJ2-5; D is perhaps TRBD2 (6 bases). The CDR3 is 13 amino acids. Germline-derived CDR1 and CDR2 are WNHNN and SYGVQD (reference sequence). V lost 5 bases and J lost 1, with 8 bases in between. The CDR3 reads CASSRDFQETQYF. CDR3 nucleotides: TGCGCCAGCAGTCGGGACTTCCAAGAGACCCAGTACTTC.

This sequence joins TRBV5-1 and TRBJ2-5; 7 bases align to TRBD1. The germline V gene encodes CDR1 SGHRS and CDR2 YFSETQ. The CDR3 consists of 14 residues. The trim removed 4 bases at V and 1 base at J, leaving 4 bases unmatched. CDR3 sequence (DNA): TGCGCCAGCAGCATGACAGGGCGCCAAGAGACCCAGTACTTC. Amino acid sequence: CASSMTGRQETQYF.

This clone has just a few counts. This rearrangement joins TRBV21-1 to TRBJ2-1; the table's D call, TRBD1, has no DNA check behind it. TRBV21-1 is flagged as a pseudogene. CDR3 length: 17 residues. The CDR3 loop reads CASTSGLRARSYNEQFF. As DNA, the CDR3 is TGTGCCAGCACCTCAGGGTTAAGGGCCCGCTCCTACAATGAGCAGTTCTTC.

This clone was found once. This sequence joins TRBV5-6 and TRBJ1-1; D not certain. The V end was cut by 0 bases, the J end by 5 bases, with 8 bases between. Germline loops: CDR1 SGHDT, CDR2 YYEEEE. This CDR3 has 13 residues. In DNA form, the CDR3 reads TGTGCCAGCAGCTTGGCCGGGTTGACTGAAGCTTTCTTT. Protein sequence: CASSLAGLTEAFF.

J is TRBJ1-2 and V is TRBV28; no firm D call. V was clipped by 6 bases and J by 4 bases, with 15 bases between them. The CDR3 runs 14 residues. CDR1 and CDR2 (germline): MDHEN, SYDVKM. In nucleotides, the CDR3 is TGTGCCAGCAGCTCTAACCCCTCACGCTATGGCTACACCTTC. It codes for CASSSNPSRYGYTF.

This chain links TRBV28 with TRBJ2-7; 10 bases are shared with TRBD1. V lost 4 bases, J lost 6 bases, and 15 bases stayed unmatched. This CDR3 is 17 amino acids long. From germline, CDR1 is MDHEN and CDR2 SYDVKM. CDR3 coding DNA: TGTGCCAGCAGTTCCCTTGGGGTGGGGACAGGGGAACGCGAGCAGTACTTC. It yields the protein CASSSLGVGTGEREQYF.

This clone appeared a single time. This rearrangement joins TRBV16 to TRBJ1-2; D uncertain. Trimming cost V 3 bases and J 4 bases, with 6 bases left between them. This CDR3 region has 12 residues. Germline assignment: CDR1 KGHSY and CDR2 FQNENV. In nucleotides, the CDR3 is TGTGCCAGCAGCCAGGTCGGCTATGGCTACACCTTC. Its translation: CASSQVGYGYTF.

This clone occurred a few times. CDR3 loop: CASSLSTGNTEAFF. In DNA form, the CDR3 reads TGTGCCAGCAGCCTCTCGACAGGGAACACTGAAGCTTTCTTT. The V call is TRBV7-9, the J call TRBJ1-1; D might be TRBD1 (6 bases). V dropped 5 bases and J dropped 1 base, with 11 bases sitting between them. There are 14 residues in the CDR3. CDR1 is SEHNR and CDR2 is FQNEAQ in the germline V gene (reference sequence).

The rearrangement joins TRBV6-1 to TRBJ1-5; 9 bases match TRBD1. V lost 1 base, J lost 6 bases, and 13 bases stayed unmatched. Germline CDR1 and CDR2: MNHNS and SASEGT. The CDR3 has 18 amino acids. The chain's CDR3 is CASSEGPGQGGRFQPQHF. DNA of the CDR3: TGTGCCAGCAGTGAAGGACCGGGACAGGGAGGTCGGTTTCAGCCCCAGCATTTT.

The J gene is TRBJ2-7, the V gene TRBV5-1; D possibly corresponds to TRBD2 (6 bases). V lost 0 bases and J lost 4, with 11 bases in between. This CDR3 has 14 residues. CDR1 is SGHRS, CDR2 YFSETQ, per germline. In DNA form, the CDR3 reads TGCGCCAGCAGCTTGGCAACTAGCAGATACGAGCAGTACTTC. Translated, it gives CASSLATSRYEQYF.

This chain links TRBV7-6 with TRBJ1-4; D is perhaps TRBD1 (6 bases). Trimming cost V 5 bases and J 4 bases, with 14 bases left between them. Germline CDR1 is SGHVS and CDR2 is FNYEAQ. This CDR3 is 15 amino acids long. The CDR3 loop is CASSPTGGINEKLFF. Here the CDR3 DNA reads TGTGCCAGCAGCCCGACGGGGGGCATTAATGAAAAACTGTTTTTT.

The rearrangement uses TRBV28 and TRBJ1-2; 10 bases are shared with TRBD1. V was pared by 1 base and J by 4 bases, with 6 bases of the junction left unmatched. Looked up from germline, CDR1 is MDHEN and CDR2 is SYDVKM. The length of the CDR3 is 16 residues. DNA for the CDR3: TGTGCCAGCAGTTTATCCCGGACAGGGGGGACCTATGGCTACACCTTC. Protein: CASSLSRTGGTYGYTF.

In its sample, this clone was seen a few times. This sequence joins TRBV27 and TRBJ1-5; D is possibly TRBD1 (5 bases). V was pared by 5 bases and J by 1 base, with 21 bases between. Germline V CDR1 and CDR2: MNHEY, SMNVEV (reference sequence). This CDR3 is built from 18 residues. In DNA form, the CDR3 reads TGTGCCAGCAGTCCTCGGGGCACCGCAGGATGGAGCAATCAGCCCCAGCATTTT. This encodes CASSPRGTAGWSNQPQHF.

The chain recombines TRBV6-1 with TRBJ2-7; 9 bases line up with TRBD1. Germline V gene sequence: CDR1 MNHNS, CDR2 SASEGT. The V gene end was trimmed by 4 bases and the J gene end by 2 bases; junction bases not matched to a gene: 6. The CDR3 consists of 15 residues. The CDR3, as DNA: TGTGCCAGCAGTGCCTCCGGGACAGGGACCTACGAGCAGTACTTC. It encodes CASSASGTGTYEQYF.

The chain recombines TRBV7-6 with TRBJ2-1, with a weak D call TRBD2 (6 bases). Trimming removed 5 bases from V and 0 bases from J, with 14 bases in between. The CDR3 is 16 amino acids. Germline V CDR1 and CDR2: SGHVS, FNYEAQ. The CDR3 here is CASSPASSDSYNEQFF. The CDR3 DNA reads as TGTGCCAGCAGCCCCGCATCTAGCGACTCCTACAATGAGCAGTTCTTC.

This clone came up a few times. The chain is built from TRBV7-9 and TRBJ2-3; D not certain. This CDR3 has 15 residues. The germline V gene has CDR1 SEHNR and CDR2 FQNEAQ (reference sequence). The germline V and J ends were trimmed by 5 bases and 0 bases, with 12 bases remaining between them. CDR3 loop: CASSPAGGSTDTQYF. The CDR3 nucleotides read TGTGCCAGCAGCCCAGCCGGTGGCAGCACAGATACGCAGTATTTT. The entire variable domain, with the rest obtained from reference TRBV7-9 and TRBJ2-3, is as follows: DTGVSQNPRHKITKRGQNVTFRCDPISEHNRLYWYRQTLGQGPEFLTYFQNEAQLEKSRLLSDRFSAERPKGSFSTLEIQRTEQGDSAMYLCASSPAGGSTDTQYFGPGTRLTVL.

This sequence joins TRBV30 and TRBJ1-3; unclear D gene. The V end lost 0 bases, the J end lost 3 bases, and 9 bases lay between the germline ends. CDR3 length: 14 residues. Germline V lookup: CDR1 GTSNPN, CDR2 SVGIG (reference sequence). The CDR3 bases are TGTGCCTGGAGTGTAGGAGGAATTGGAAACACCATATATTTT. It codes for CAWSVGGIGNTIYF.